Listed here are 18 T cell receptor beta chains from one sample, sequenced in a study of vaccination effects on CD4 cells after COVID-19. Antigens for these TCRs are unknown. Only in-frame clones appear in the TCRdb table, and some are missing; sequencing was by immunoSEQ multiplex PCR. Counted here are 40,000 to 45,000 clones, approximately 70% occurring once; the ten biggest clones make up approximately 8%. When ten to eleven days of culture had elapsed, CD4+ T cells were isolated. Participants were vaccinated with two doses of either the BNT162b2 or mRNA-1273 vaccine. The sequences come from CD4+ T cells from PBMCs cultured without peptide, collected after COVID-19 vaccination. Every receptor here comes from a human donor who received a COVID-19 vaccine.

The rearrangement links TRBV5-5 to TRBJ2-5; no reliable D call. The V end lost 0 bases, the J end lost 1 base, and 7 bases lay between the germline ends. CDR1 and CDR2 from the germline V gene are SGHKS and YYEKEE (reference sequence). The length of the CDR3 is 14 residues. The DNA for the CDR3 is TGTGCCAGCAGCTTGGCCTGGGTCCAAGAGACCCAGTACTTC. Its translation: CASSLAWVQETQYF.

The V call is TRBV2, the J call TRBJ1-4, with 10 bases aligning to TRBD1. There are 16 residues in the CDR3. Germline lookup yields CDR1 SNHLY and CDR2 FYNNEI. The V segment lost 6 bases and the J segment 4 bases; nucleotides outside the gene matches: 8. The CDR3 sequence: CASRETGGRGNEKLFF. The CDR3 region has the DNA TGTGCCAGCAGAGAGACAGGGGGCCGGGGTAATGAAAAACTGTTTTTT.

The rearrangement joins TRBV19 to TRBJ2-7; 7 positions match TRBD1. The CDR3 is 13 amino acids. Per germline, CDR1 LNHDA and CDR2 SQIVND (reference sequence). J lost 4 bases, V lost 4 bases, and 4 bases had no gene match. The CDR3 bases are TGTGCCAGTAGTACGGGACAGAAATACGAGCAGTACTTC. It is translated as CASSTGQKYEQYF.

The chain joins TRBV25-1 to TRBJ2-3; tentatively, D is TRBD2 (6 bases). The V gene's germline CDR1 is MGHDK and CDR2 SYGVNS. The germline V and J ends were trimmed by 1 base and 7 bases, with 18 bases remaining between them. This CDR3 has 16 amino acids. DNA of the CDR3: TGTGCCAGCAGTGAATCGTCGGCAGGGAGGACGAATACGCAGTATTTT. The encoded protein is CASSESSAGRTNTQYF.

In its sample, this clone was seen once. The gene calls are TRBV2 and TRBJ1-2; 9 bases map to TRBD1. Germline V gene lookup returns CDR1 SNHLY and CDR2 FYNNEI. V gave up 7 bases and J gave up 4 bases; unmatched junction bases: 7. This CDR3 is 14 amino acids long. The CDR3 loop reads CASKGGGQGYGYTF. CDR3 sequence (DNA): TGTGCCAGCAAAGGAGGGGGACAGGGCTATGGCTACACCTTC.

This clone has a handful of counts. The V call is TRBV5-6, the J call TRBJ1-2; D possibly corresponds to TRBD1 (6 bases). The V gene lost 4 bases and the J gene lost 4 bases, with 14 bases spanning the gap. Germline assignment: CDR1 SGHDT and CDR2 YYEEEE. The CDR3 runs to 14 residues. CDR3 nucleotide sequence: TGTGCCAGCAGCCCAGACAGGTCCTTCTATGGCTACACCTTC. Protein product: CASSPDRSFYGYTF.

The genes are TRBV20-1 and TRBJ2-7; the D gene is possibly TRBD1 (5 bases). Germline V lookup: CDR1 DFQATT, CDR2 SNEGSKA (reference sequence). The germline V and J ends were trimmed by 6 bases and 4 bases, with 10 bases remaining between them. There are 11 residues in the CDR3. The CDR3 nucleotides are TGCAGTGCGGGGCCCACGTACGAGCAGTACTTC. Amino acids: CSAGPTYEQYF.

The CDR3 region has the DNA TGTGCCAGTAGCACAGGGGGTATGGCCTACGAGCAGTACTTC. Its protein is CASSTGGMAYEQYF. The genes are TRBV19 and TRBJ2-7; TRBD1 agrees at 8 bases. The CDR3 is 14 residues long. CDR1 and CDR2 (germline): LNHDA, SQIVND (reference sequence). After removal of 6 bases from V and 2 bases from J, the junction contained 6 bases not matched to a gene.

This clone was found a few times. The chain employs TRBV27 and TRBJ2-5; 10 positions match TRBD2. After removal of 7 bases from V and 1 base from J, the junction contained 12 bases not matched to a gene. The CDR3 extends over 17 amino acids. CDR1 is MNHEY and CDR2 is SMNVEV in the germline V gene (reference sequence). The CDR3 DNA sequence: TGTGCCAGCAATGCGCTAGCGGGAGTCGGCGGCCAAGAGACCCAGTACTTC. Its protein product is CASNALAGVGGQETQYF.

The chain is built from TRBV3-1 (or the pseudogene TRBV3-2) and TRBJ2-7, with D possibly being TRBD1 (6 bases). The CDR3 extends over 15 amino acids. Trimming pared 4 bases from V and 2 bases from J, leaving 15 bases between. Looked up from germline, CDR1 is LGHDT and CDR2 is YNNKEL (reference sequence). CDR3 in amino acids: CASSRQGLIPYEQYF. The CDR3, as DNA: TGTGCCAGCAGCCGGCAGGGGCTAATACCCTACGAGCAGTACTTC.

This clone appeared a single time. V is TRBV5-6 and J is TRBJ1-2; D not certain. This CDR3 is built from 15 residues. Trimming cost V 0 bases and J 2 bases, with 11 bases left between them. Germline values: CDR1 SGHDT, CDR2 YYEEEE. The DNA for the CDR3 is TGTGCCAGCAGCTTGGATGGCATTCCAAACTATGGCTACACCTTC. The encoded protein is CASSLDGIPNYGYTF.

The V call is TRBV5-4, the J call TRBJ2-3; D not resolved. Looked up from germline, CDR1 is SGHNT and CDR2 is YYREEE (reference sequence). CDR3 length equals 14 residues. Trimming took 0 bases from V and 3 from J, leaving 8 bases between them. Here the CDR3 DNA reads TGTGCCAGCAGCTTGGAAAGAAGGACAGATACGCAGTATTTT. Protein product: CASSLERRTDTQYF.

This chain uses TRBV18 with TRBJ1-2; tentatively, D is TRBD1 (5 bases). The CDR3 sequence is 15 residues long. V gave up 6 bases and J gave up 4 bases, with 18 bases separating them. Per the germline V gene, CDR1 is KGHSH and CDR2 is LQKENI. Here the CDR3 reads CASSLLRLGRYGYTF. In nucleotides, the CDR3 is TGTGCCAGCTCGCTTTTGCGGCTGGGACGCTATGGCTACACCTTC.

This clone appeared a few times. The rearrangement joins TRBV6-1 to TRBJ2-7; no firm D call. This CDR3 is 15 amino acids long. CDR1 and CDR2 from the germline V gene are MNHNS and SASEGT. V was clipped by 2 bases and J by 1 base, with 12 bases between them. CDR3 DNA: TGTGCCAGCAGTGAATCGGGCGGATCGTCCTACGAGCAGTACTTC. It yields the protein CASSESGGSSYEQYF.

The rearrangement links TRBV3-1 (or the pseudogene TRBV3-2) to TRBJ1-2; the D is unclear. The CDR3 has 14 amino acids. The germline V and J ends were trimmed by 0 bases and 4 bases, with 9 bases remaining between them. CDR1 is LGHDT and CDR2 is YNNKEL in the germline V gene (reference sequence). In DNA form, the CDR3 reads TGTGCCAGCAGCCAAGATTCGGCAGGCTATGGCTACACCTTC. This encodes CASSQDSAGYGYTF.

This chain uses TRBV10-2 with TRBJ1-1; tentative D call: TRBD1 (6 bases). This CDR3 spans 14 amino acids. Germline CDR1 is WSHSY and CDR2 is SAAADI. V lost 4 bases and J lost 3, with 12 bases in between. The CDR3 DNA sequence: TGCGCCAGCAGTGGCAGGGGCCCGGACACTGAAGCTTTCTTT. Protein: CASSGRGPDTEAFF.

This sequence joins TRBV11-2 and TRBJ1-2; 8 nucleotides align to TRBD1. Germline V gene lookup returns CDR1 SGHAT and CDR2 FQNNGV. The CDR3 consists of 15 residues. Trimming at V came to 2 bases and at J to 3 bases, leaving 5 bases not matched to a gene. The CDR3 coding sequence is TGTGCCAGCAGCTTATTTCAGGGGGCTTACTATGGCTACACCTTC. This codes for CASSLFQGAYYGYTF.

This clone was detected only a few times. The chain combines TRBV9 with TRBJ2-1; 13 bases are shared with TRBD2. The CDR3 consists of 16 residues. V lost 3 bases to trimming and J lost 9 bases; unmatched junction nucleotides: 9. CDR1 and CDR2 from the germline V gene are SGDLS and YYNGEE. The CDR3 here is CASSAVGTSGISEQFF. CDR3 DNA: TGTGCCAGCAGCGCTGTCGGGACTAGCGGGATATCTGAGCAGTTCTTC.